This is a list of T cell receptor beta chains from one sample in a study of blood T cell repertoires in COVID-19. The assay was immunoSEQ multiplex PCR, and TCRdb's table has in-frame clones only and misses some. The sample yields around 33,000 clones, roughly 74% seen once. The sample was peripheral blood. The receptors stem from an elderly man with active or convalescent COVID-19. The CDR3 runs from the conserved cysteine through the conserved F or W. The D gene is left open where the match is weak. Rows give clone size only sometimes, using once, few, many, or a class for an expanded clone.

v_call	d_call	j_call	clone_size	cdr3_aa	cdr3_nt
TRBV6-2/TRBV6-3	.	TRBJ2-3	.	CASSYSRDTDTQYF	TGTGCCAGCAGTTACTCACGGGACACAGATACGCAGTATTTT
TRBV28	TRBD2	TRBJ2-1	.	CASSSSGMGSSYNEQFF	TGTGCCAGCAGTTCTAGCGGGATGGGTAGCTCCTACAATGAGCAGTTCTTC
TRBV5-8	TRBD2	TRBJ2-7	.	CASSFSGIAYEQYF	TGTGCCAGCAGCTTCAGCGGGATCGCCTACGAGCAGTACTTC
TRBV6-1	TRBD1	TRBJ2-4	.	CASSEKPGQGNIQYF	TGTGCCAGCAGTGAAAAACCGGGACAGGGGAACATTCAGTACTTC
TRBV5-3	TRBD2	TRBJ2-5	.	CAAGRRQETQYF	TGTGCCGCCGGGAGGAGGCAAGAGACCCAGTACTTC
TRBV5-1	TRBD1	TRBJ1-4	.	CASRYERDRGTTNEKLFF	TGCGCCAGCAGATACGAACGGGACAGGGGGACAACTAATGAAAAACTGTTTTTT
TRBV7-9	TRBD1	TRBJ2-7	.	CASSFTGTGGYEQYF	TGTGCCAGCAGCTTTACCGGGACAGGGGGCTACGAGCAGTACTTC
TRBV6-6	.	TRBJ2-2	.	CASSSPGTGKTGELFF	TGTGCCAGCAGTTCCCCCGGCACAGGGAAGACCGGGGAGCTGTTTTTT
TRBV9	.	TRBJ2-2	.	CASSTSGDPGELFF	TGTGCCAGCAGCACCTCGGGAGATCCCGGGGAGCTGTTTTTT
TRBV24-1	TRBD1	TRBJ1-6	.	CATSEYPGTGVPNSPLHF	TGTGCCACCAGTGAGTACCCGGGGACAGGGGTACCTAATTCACCCCTCCACTTT
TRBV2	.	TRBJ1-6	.	CASSEGQLGHSPLHF	TGTGCCAGCAGTGAAGGGCAGCTGGGGCATTCACCCCTCCACTTT
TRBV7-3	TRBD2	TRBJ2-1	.	CASSLKGGAVAGAVF	TGTGCCAGCAGCTTAAAGGGAGGGGCGGTAGCGGGAGCGGTCTTC
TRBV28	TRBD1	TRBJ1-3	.	CASSWRQGADRFASGNTIYF	TGTGCCAGCAGTTGGCGACAGGGCGCGGACCGTTTCGCTTCCGGAAACACCATATATTTT
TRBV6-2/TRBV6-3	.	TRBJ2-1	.	CASSPLSRDNEQFF	TGTGCCAGCAGCCCTTTATCGCGGGACAATGAGCAGTTCTTC
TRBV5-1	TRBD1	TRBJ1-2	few	CASSVDRDSSYGYTF	TGCGCCAGCAGCGTGGACCGGGACAGCAGCTATGGCTACACCTTC
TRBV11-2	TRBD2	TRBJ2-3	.	CASSLLGLASDTQYF	TGTGCCAGCAGCCTACTGGGACTAGCATCAGATACGCAGTATTTT